Listed below are T cell receptor beta chains from one sample, sequenced in a study of shared clonotypes between healthy human individuals. The data were produced by immunoSEQ multiplex PCR, yet TCRdb's version contains in-frame clones alone and is incomplete. The sample consists of roughly 170,000 clones, approximately 62% of them appearing once. What was sequenced was memory CD4+ T cells sorted from blood. Receptors were obtained from a man aged 25 to 40 in good health. CDR3s include the opening cysteine and the closing phenylalanine or tryptophan. The order of the fields is V gene, J gene, CDR3 protein.

>TRBV7-3|TRBJ2-1
CASSLGRALYNEQFF
>TRBV28|TRBJ2-1
CASSQIAGGQNEQFF
>TRBV7-2|TRBJ1-2
CASSKTPGVDHTF
>TRBV7-9|TRBJ1-5
CASSLGRSNQPQHF
>TRBV5-6|TRBJ2-7
CASTSTSFIAGEQYF
>TRBV9|TRBJ2-7
CASSEGGTVPPYEQYF
>TRBV7-2|TRBJ2-5
CASSLEVAGVFQTQYF
>TRBV9|TRBJ2-3
CASSYQPTGRADTQYF
>TRBV28|TRBJ2-7
CASRSGTAGEQYF
>TRBV27|TRBJ2-6
CASRGISGANVLTF
>TRBV7-8|TRBJ2-1
CASSLDGTYNEQFF
>TRBV19|TRBJ2-6
CASSIGDSSGANVLTF
>TRBV2|TRBJ2-5
CASSARFPSGRGMQETQYF
>TRBV15|TRBJ1-1
CATSRDPQTEAFF
>TRBV7-9|TRBJ2-2
CASSPFTGELFF
>TRBV28|TRBJ1-4
CASSLSGINEKLFF
>TRBV7-8|TRBJ1-2
CASSPQGNYGYTF
>TRBV5-1|TRBJ2-3
CASRFLLRSTDTQYF
>TRBV23-1|TRBJ2-7
CASSLARLAGSYEQYF
>TRBV18|TRBJ2-7
CASSPPSYEQYF
>TRBV4-2|TRBJ2-1
CASSAPGASGPQYNEQFF
>TRBV5-4|TRBJ1-3
CASSRSPGRSGNTIYF
>TRBV28|TRBJ2-7
CASSFPGLAETYEQYF
>TRBV11-2|TRBJ2-3
CASSLTGLAGTNTQYF
>TRBV14|TRBJ2-1
CASSPTDTWEQFF
>TRBV14|TRBJ1-2
CASSQGLYGYTF
>TRBV7-8|TRBJ2-1
CASSLQRYNEQFF
>TRBV4-1|TRBJ2-7
CASSQRRTGSSYEQYF
>TRBV5-1|TRBJ1-5
CASSLSGGSNQPQHF
>TRBV5-4|TRBJ2-7
CASSFDSYEQYF
>TRBV7-8|TRBJ2-3
CASNLAGATQYF
>TRBV7-2|TRBJ2-1
CASRQRQGTFDEQFF
>TRBV12-5|TRBJ2-1
CASGLDRYNEQFF